The 29 T cell receptor beta chains below were found in one sample sequenced in a study of response to subunit inactivated influenza vaccine. TCRdb reanalysed the RT-PCR reads using MiXCR and keeps one entry per CDR3 protein. The table includes around 580,000 distinct CDR3 sequences, around 13% detected once. Sequenced here: PBMCs from blood, sampled about 11 days after vaccination. Source of these receptors: a man in his fifties or sixties who received an inactivated influenza vaccine.

This clonotype has just a few counts. The chain couples TRBV6-6 to TRBJ2-5; TRBD1 aligns across 8 bases. Per the germline V gene, CDR1 is MNHNY and CDR2 is SVGAGI (reference sequence). The V and J ends lost 8 bases and 5 bases, in that order; junction bases with no gene match: 7. This CDR3 is built from 13 residues. CDR3 bases: TGTGCCAGCGTCCAGGGGGCCGCGGAGACCCAGTACTTC. Protein product: CASVQGAAETQYF.

The chain couples TRBV6-5 to TRBJ2-2; 7 positions agree with TRBD1. V lost 4 bases and J lost 5; bases outside the gene matches: 4. Germline values: CDR1 MNHEY, CDR2 SVGAGI. This CDR3 contains 14 residues. The CDR3 region has the DNA TGTGCCAGCAGTTTAAAGGGGGCAACCGGGGAGCTGTTTTTT. Its translation is CASSLKGATGELFF.

This clonotype was observed at least ten times. This sequence joins TRBV6-1 and TRBJ2-1; possible D gene TRBD2, 5 bases. The CDR3 sequence is 14 residues long. Per the germline V gene, CDR1 is MNHNS and CDR2 is SASEGT. Trimming left V 2 bases short and J 2 bases short, with 7 bases between. Written as DNA, the CDR3 is TGTGCCAGCAGTGAAAGGGAGACCTACAATGAGCAGTTCTTC. It yields the protein CASSERETYNEQFF.

There are a few counts of this clonotype. The rearrangement links TRBV7-9 to TRBJ2-5, with TRBD2 identical over 11 bases. Germline V CDR1 and CDR2: SEHNR, FQNEAQ (reference sequence). This CDR3 comprises 16 residues. The V and J ends lost 5 bases and 5 bases, in that order; junction bases with no gene match: 10. CDR3 coding DNA: TGTGCCAGCAGCACCAGCCTAGGGACTAGCGGCGAGACCCAGTACTTC. Its protein is CASSTSLGTSGETQYF.

This clonotype was seen repeatedly, ten times or more. The gene calls are TRBV5-1 and TRBJ1-1; 8 bases agree with TRBD1. Trimming at V came to 3 bases and at J to 5 bases, leaving 3 bases not matched to a gene. Germline assignment: CDR1 SGHRS and CDR2 YFSETQ. This CDR3 comprises 13 residues. This CDR3 reads CASSWTGRTEAFF. The CDR3 DNA follows: TGCGCCAGCAGCTGGACAGGGAGAACTGAAGCTTTCTTT. Filled out from reference TRBV5-1 and TRBJ1-1, the complete variable domain reads KAGVTQTPRYLIKTRGQQVTLSCSPISGHRSVSWYQQTPGQGLQFLFEYFSETQRNKGNFPGRFSGRQFSNSRSEMNVSTLELGDSALYLCASSWTGRTEAFFGQGTRLTVV.

The table lists this clonotype with a few counts. The V call is TRBV5-1, the J call TRBJ2-7; D possibly corresponds to TRBD2 (7 bases). Germline CDR1 reads SGHRS; CDR2 reads YFSETQ. This CDR3 is built from 15 residues. V was shortened by 1 base and J by 4 bases, with 15 bases between the two germline ends. The CDR3 DNA reads TGCGCCAGCAGCTTGATGGGGGGGCTTAATTACGAGCAGTACTTC. Protein sequence: CASSLMGGLNYEQYF.

CDR3 residues: CSVEDWDRGAGGYEQYF. In nucleotides, the CDR3 is TGCAGCGTTGAAGATTGGGACAGGGGCGCGGGTGGGTACGAGCAGTACTTC. This chain connects TRBV29-1 to TRBJ2-7, with TRBD1 matching over 10 bases. Germline CDR1 and CDR2: SQVTM and ANQGSEA. Germline trimming cut 0 bases from V and 4 bases from J; bases unmatched to any gene: 12. The CDR3 spans 17 residues.

This clonotype was seen a handful of times. This chain joins TRBV20-1 and TRBJ2-1; 9 nucleotides align to TRBD2. Unmatched junction bases numbered 9, after V lost 2 bases and J lost 7 bases. Germline loops: CDR1 DFQATT, CDR2 SNEGSKA (reference sequence). CDR3 length: 15 residues. CDR3 in DNA: TGCAGTGCTAGACCCGTGCGCGGGGGGGGGAATGAGCAGTTCTTC. This encodes CSARPVRGGGNEQFF.

V usage is TRBV6-1 and J usage is TRBJ2-3; D is possibly TRBD2 (5 bases). Germline V gene lookup returns CDR1 MNHNS and CDR2 SASEGT. CDR3 length: 15 amino acids. V lost 4 bases and J lost 2, with 13 bases in between. CDR3 DNA sequence: TGTGCCAGCAGTGGCGGGCAGACCATCACAGATACGCAGTATTTT. Its protein product is CASSGGQTITDTQYF.

This clonotype was picked up a small number of times. The chain carries TRBV28 and TRBJ2-7, with no clear D. The V and J ends lost 3 bases and 4 bases respectively, with 7 bases between them. Germline-derived CDR1 and CDR2 are MDHEN and SYDVKM. The CDR3 is 12 amino acids. The CDR3 sequence: CASSFPSYEQYF. CDR3 coding DNA: TGTGCCAGCAGTTTTCCAAGTTACGAGCAGTACTTC.

The CDR3 nucleotides read TGTGCCAGCAGCTATACAGACAACTATGGCTACACCTTC. This sequence encodes CASSYTDNYGYTF. The chain joins TRBV7-9 to TRBJ1-2, with D unclear. Trimming took 4 bases from V and 2 from J, leaving 8 bases between them. Germline V gene data show CDR1 as SEHNR and CDR2 as FQNEAQ (reference sequence). This CDR3 is built from 13 residues. The full variable domain, with the rest looked up from reference TRBV7-9 and TRBJ1-2, is DTGVSQNPRHKITKRGQNVTFRCDPISEHNRLYWYRQTLGQGPEFLTYFQNEAQLEKSRLLSDRFSAERPKGSFSTLEIQRTEQGDSAMYLCASSYTDNYGYTFGSGTRLTVV.

This rearrangement joins TRBV29-1 to TRBJ2-3, with TRBD2 matching over 10 bases. The V and J ends lost 6 bases and 5 bases, in that order; junction bases with no gene match: 8. Germline CDR1 SQVTM, CDR2 ANQGSEA. This CDR3 is built from 14 residues. This chain's CDR3 is CSVRTSGSGDTQYF. The CDR3 DNA is TGCAGCGTCCGGACTAGCGGTTCGGGAGATACGCAGTATTTT.

The chain links TRBV10-3 to TRBJ2-3; 14 nucleotides agree with TRBD2. J gave up 1 base and V 6 bases, and 9 bases lay outside the gene matches. The CDR3 length is 18 residues. The germline CDR1 and CDR2 sequences are ENHRY and SYGVKD. The CDR3 DNA is TGTGCCATCAGCCCGCCGGGACTAGCGGGGGCACGCACAGATACGCAGTATTTT. Translation gives CAISPPGLAGARTDTQYF.

V is TRBV7-9 and J is TRBJ2-7, with D possibly matching TRBD2 (6 bases). With 1 base removed from V and 5 bases from J, the gap between germline ends came to 21 bases. This CDR3 is built from 17 residues. Germline loops: CDR1 SEHNR, CDR2 FQNEAQ (reference sequence). The CDR3: CASSLGAYGGVRNEQYF. DNA for the CDR3: TGTGCCAGCAGCTTAGGGGCTTACGGAGGGGTTCGGAACGAGCAGTACTTC.

This clonotype appeared many times. The chain uses TRBV28 and TRBJ1-4, with D perhaps matching TRBD1 (5 bases). Germline values: CDR1 MDHEN, CDR2 SYDVKM. This CDR3 contains 14 residues. V was clipped by 5 bases and J by 8 bases, with 15 bases between them. CDR3 loop: CASSPQGGVEKLFF. The CDR3 nucleotides are TGTGCCAGCAGTCCCCAGGGAGGTGTGGAAAAACTGTTTTTT.

This clonotype was seen many times. This chain joins TRBV4-3 and TRBJ2-6, with unresolved D. Trimming shortened V by 0 bases and J by 4 bases, and 7 bases separated the two germline ends. The germline CDR1 and CDR2 sequences are LGHNA and YSLEER. The length of the CDR3 is 15 residues. The CDR3 DNA reads TGCGCCAGCAGCCAAGATCAAGCCGGGGCCAACGTCCTGACTTTC. The encoded protein is CASSQDQAGANVLTF.

This clonotype was seen at least ten times. The CDR3 region has the DNA TGTGCCAGTTCGACAGGTTCCAGCACAGATACGCAGTATTTT. It codes for CASSTGSSTDTQYF. J is TRBJ2-3 and V is TRBV7-8; perhaps TRBD1 as D (6 bases). Trimming stripped 9 bases from V and 0 bases from J, with 13 bases between. This CDR3 contains 14 residues. The germline V gene encodes CDR1 SGHVS and CDR2 FQNEAQ.

This clonotype was detected only a few times. The gene calls are TRBV20-1 and TRBJ1-3; no definite D call. The CDR3 is 14 amino acids. V was trimmed by 5 bases and J by 2 bases, leaving 13 bases between them. Germline CDR1 is DFQATT and CDR2 is SNEGSKA (reference sequence). The CDR3 protein is CSAPPRHPGNTIYF. The CDR3 nucleotides are TGCAGTGCTCCACCCCGACATCCTGGAAACACCATATATTTT.

This clonotype was seen only a few times. The chain couples TRBV5-1 to TRBJ1-1, with D tentatively TRBD1 (5 bases). Trimming left V 7 bases short and J 1 base short, with 17 bases between. This CDR3 is built from 15 residues. Germline V CDR1 and CDR2: SGHRS, YFSETQ. The chain's CDR3 is CASSGPGTKNTEAFF. CDR3 sequence (DNA): TGCGCCAGCTCGGGTCCCGGGACCAAGAACACTGAAGCTTTCTTT.

In this sample, this clonotype turned up a few times. V gene TRBV29-1 combines with J gene TRBJ1-1, with D perhaps TRBD1 (5 bases). CDR1 is SQVTM and CDR2 is ANQGSEA in the germline V gene. V dropped 4 bases and J dropped 0 bases, with 9 bases sitting between them. CDR3 length equals 13 residues. CDR3 in DNA: TGCAGCGTTGCGTACAGGCTGAACACTGAAGCTTTCTTT. Its translation: CSVAYRLNTEAFF.

The CDR3 here is CSASGLARGEQYF. CDR3 bases: TGCAGTGCTTCGGGACTAGCCAGGGGGGAGCAGTACTTC. The gene calls are TRBV20-1 and TRBJ2-7, with 9 bases aligning to TRBD2. The CDR3 totals 13 residues. The germline V gene encodes CDR1 DFQATT and CDR2 SNEGSKA (reference sequence). Trimming at V came to 5 bases and at J to 7 bases, leaving 9 bases not matched to a gene.

This clonotype turned up a few times. V and J are TRBV5-1 and TRBJ2-7; D gene unclear. Germline V gives CDR1 SGHRS, CDR2 YFSETQ. CDR3 size: 14 residues. Trimming shortened V by 7 bases and J by 0 bases, and 14 bases separated the two germline ends. The CDR3 reads CASSFGISSYEQYF. The CDR3 nucleotides are TGCGCCAGCTCCTTTGGGATAAGCTCCTACGAGCAGTACTTC.

CDR3 amino acids: CASSLEHSEQFF. CDR3 DNA: TGCGCCAGCAGCTTGGAACATAGTGAGCAGTTCTTC. The chain couples TRBV5-1 to TRBJ2-1; D not certain. The V and J ends lost 0 bases and 9 bases respectively, with 7 bases between them. Germline CDR1 and CDR2: SGHRS and YFSETQ. This CDR3 spans 12 amino acids.

The CDR3 nucleotides read TGCGCCAGCAGCCAAGAGCTGGCTAGCGGGGGTTTTGAGCAGTACTTC. Translated, it gives CASSQELASGGFEQYF. J is TRBJ2-7 and V is TRBV4-3; TRBD2 agrees at 10 bases. There are 16 residues in the CDR3. Germline CDR1 reads LGHNA; CDR2 reads YSLEER. Germline trimming cut 0 bases from V and 7 bases from J; bases unmatched to any gene: 9.

The table lists this clonotype with a few counts. CDR3 amino acids: CASSFLDRGLVEQYF. The CDR3 coding sequence is TGTGCCAGCAGTTTTCTCGACAGGGGGCTAGTCGAGCAGTACTTC. The rearrangement joins TRBV28 to TRBJ2-7; 10 nucleotides agree with TRBD1. CDR1 is MDHEN and CDR2 is SYDVKM in the germline V gene. V dropped 3 bases and J dropped 6; count of bases not matched to a gene: 8. CDR3 length: 15 residues.

This clonotype was seen a few times. The chain recombines TRBV7-9 with TRBJ1-1; 7 bases match TRBD1. The V gene's germline CDR1 is SEHNR and CDR2 FQNEAQ (reference sequence). This CDR3 contains 14 residues. The J segment lost 0 bases and the V segment lost 6 bases, leaving 4 bases of the junction unmatched. Written as DNA, the CDR3 is TGTGCCAGCAGACCCGGGACAGTGAACACTGAAGCTTTCTTT. Translation: CASRPGTVNTEAFF.

This clonotype was counted ten times or more. The CDR3 bases are TGTGCCAGCAGCCCAAGTCCCGGGACATTCAACGAGCAGTACTTC. As protein: CASSPSPGTFNEQYF. The V gene is TRBV9, the J gene TRBJ2-7; D is possibly TRBD1 (6 bases). This CDR3 has 15 residues. Trimming took off 4 bases at V and 5 bases at J, with 19 bases between the two ends. Germline CDR1 and CDR2: SGDLS and YYNGEE. Drawing the rest from reference TRBV9 and TRBJ2-7, the complete variable domain is DSGVTQTPKHLITATGQRVTLRCSPRSGDLSVYWYQQSLDQGLQFLIQYYNGEERAKGNILERFSAQQFPDLHSELNLSSLELGDSALYFCASSPSPGTFNEQYFGPGTRLTVT.

The rearrangement joins TRBV25-1 to TRBJ2-1; 15 nucleotides agree with TRBD2. The length of the CDR3 is 15 residues. J lost 7 bases, V lost 3 bases, and 1 base had no gene match. Germline CDR1 and CDR2: MGHDK and SYGVNS. CDR3 region: CASSDGTSGGNEQFF. CDR3 nucleotides: TGTGCCAGCAGTGATGGGACTAGCGGGGGGAATGAGCAGTTCTTC.

Only a few counts were recorded for this clonotype. The V call is TRBV20-1, the J call TRBJ2-2, with D perhaps given as TRBD1 or TRBD2 (5 bases each). This CDR3 is built from 16 residues. Trimming stripped 2 bases from V and 4 bases from J, with 17 bases between. Germline-derived CDR1 and CDR2 are DFQATT and SNEGSKA (reference sequence). The CDR3 DNA follows: TGCAGTGCTAGACCCCCGGGACCACAGCTCACCGGGGAGCTGTTTTTT. This codes for CSARPPGPQLTGELFF.